This entry lists 30 T cell receptor beta chains sequenced from one sample in a study of blood T cells in healthy people across ages (dated by TCRdb to the mid-2010s). The receptor library was made with 5' RACE. The listed sequencing device is Illumina HiSeq 2500. A second PCR of about 6 to 11 cycles was performed with a sample-barcoded 5' primer and a J-beta primer mix. The public reads were reanalyzed by TCRdb: fastp trimming at Q25, MiXCR alignment, in-frame beta chains only. Each CDR3 protein appears once, grouped with its most common genes and DNA. A total of approximately 1.5 million distinct CDR3 sequences appear in this sample, around 35% of them only once. Approximately 10% of the sample is held by the ten biggest clonotypes. Sequenced: blood. The receptors here all came from a woman in her 30s in good health.

The chain is built from TRBV28 and TRBJ2-7; D perhaps matches TRBD2 (6 bases). This CDR3 is 16 amino acids long. V dropped 1 base and J dropped 3 bases, with 16 bases sitting between them. Germline V lookup: CDR1 MDHEN, CDR2 SYDVKM. The CDR3 region has the DNA TGTGCCAGCAGTTTATCAAGGACGGGGGTAAACTACGAGCAGTACTTC. It specifies CASSLSRTGVNYEQYF.

At least ten counts were recorded for this clonotype. V is TRBV7-2 and J is TRBJ2-1; TRBD2 aligns across 11 bases. The CDR3 runs 17 residues. Germline V CDR1 and CDR2: SGHTA, FQGNSA. V gave up 2 bases and J gave up 4 bases; unmatched junction bases: 7. The CDR3 sequence: CASSLWLAGGAYNEQFF. The CDR3 DNA reads TGTGCCAGCAGCTTATGGCTAGCGGGAGGAGCGTACAATGAGCAGTTCTTC. Combining the CDR3 with reference TRBV7-2 and TRBJ2-1 gives the whole variable domain GAGVSQSPSNKVTEKGKDVELRCDPISGHTALYWYRQSLGQGLEFLIYFQGNSAPDKSGLPSDRFSAERTGGSVSTLTIQRTQQEDSAVYLCASSLWLAGGAYNEQFFGPGTRLTVL.

The DNA of the CDR3 is TGCAGTGCCAAGTGGAGGCGGATTCCTTTCTTT. Its protein product is CSAKWRRIPFF. The chain joins TRBV20-1 to TRBJ1-1; D remains ambiguous. V dropped 6 bases and J dropped 12 bases, with 17 bases sitting between them. The CDR3 sequence is 11 residues long. Germline V gene lookup returns CDR1 DFQATT and CDR2 SNEGSKA (reference sequence).

This clonotype was detected only a few times. The rearrangement uses TRBV20-1 and TRBJ1-2; 8 bases fit TRBD1. The germline gives CDR1 DFQATT, CDR2 SNEGSKA (reference sequence). V lost 0 bases and J lost 6; bases outside the gene matches: 12. The CDR3 is made up of 16 amino acids. CDR3 loop: CSARDPLGTGLHGYTF. The CDR3 DNA reads as TGCAGTGCTAGAGATCCCCTCGGGACAGGTTTACATGGCTACACCTTC.

This clonotype occurred a few times. The chain has TRBV29-1 and TRBJ2-2, with D perhaps matching TRBD1 or TRBD2 (5 bases each). Looked up from germline, CDR1 is SQVTM and CDR2 is ANQGSEA. The CDR3 is 15 amino acids. V lost 6 bases, J lost 1 base, and 15 bases lay in between. The CDR3 loop is CSVEDGTKNTGELFF. CDR3 nucleotides: TGCAGCGTGGAGGACGGGACGAAGAACACCGGGGAGCTGTTTTTT.

This clonotype has just a few counts. The chain joins TRBV7-9 to TRBJ1-2, with a possible D match to TRBD1 (5 bases). V shed 3 bases and J shed 3 bases, with 14 bases lying between them. The CDR3 is made up of 15 amino acids. Looked up from germline, CDR1 is SEHNR and CDR2 is FQNEAQ (reference sequence). The DNA of the CDR3 is TGTGCCAGCAGCTTGTCGAACGGGACGGACTATGGCTACACCTTC. It encodes CASSLSNGTDYGYTF.

The gene calls are TRBV7-9 and TRBJ2-3; no firm D call. CDR3 length: 12 amino acids. Germline values: CDR1 SEHNR, CDR2 FQNEAQ (reference sequence). V was trimmed by 5 bases and J by 8 bases, leaving 11 bases between them. The CDR3 spells CASSPAELTQYF. Here the CDR3 DNA reads TGTGCCAGCAGCCCTGCTGAACTTACGCAGTATTTT.

The CDR3 loop reads CASSVKTGSGNTIYF. CDR3 in DNA: TGTGCCAGCAGCGTAAAGACAGGGTCCGGAAACACCATATATTTT. The V and J genes are TRBV7-2 and TRBJ1-3; 7 nucleotides match TRBD1. The CDR3 extends over 15 amino acids. V dropped 5 bases and J dropped 4; count of bases not matched to a gene: 8. Germline V gene lookup returns CDR1 SGHTA and CDR2 FQGNSA. Using reference TRBV7-2 and TRBJ1-3 for the parts outside the CDR3, the full variable domain is GAGVSQSPSNKVTEKGKDVELRCDPISGHTALYWYRQSLGQGLEFLIYFQGNSAPDKSGLPSDRFSAERTGGSVSTLTIQRTQQEDSAVYLCASSVKTGSGNTIYFGEGSWLTVV.

The chain carries TRBV2 and TRBJ2-3; D ambiguous. Trimming removed 8 bases at V and 6 bases at J, with 12 bases between. Germline values: CDR1 SNHLY, CDR2 FYNNEI. There are 12 residues in the CDR3. Written as DNA, the CDR3 is TGTGCCAGCGCACCCCCGGCCGATACGCAGTATTTT. Protein: CASAPPADTQYF.

CDR3 amino acids: CASSLGEIDEQYF. CDR3 bases: TGTGCCAGCAGTTTAGGCGAAATAGACGAGCAGTACTTC. This chain links TRBV12-3 or TRBV12-4 with TRBJ2-7; no definite D call. Trimming stripped 1 base from V and 5 bases from J, with 9 bases between. The CDR3 is 13 amino acids.

The table lists this clonotype with many counts. The chain uses TRBV29-1 and TRBJ2-1, with D hard to call. This CDR3 has 13 residues. CDR1 is SQVTM, CDR2 ANQGSEA, per germline. The ends were cut back, 2 bases at V and 0 bases at J, with 5 bases in the middle. The CDR3 nucleotides are TGCAGCGTTGAACGCGACTCCTACAATGAGCAGTTCTTC. This codes for CSVERDSYNEQFF.

This clonotype was found once. V gene TRBV5-1 combines with J gene TRBJ1-2, with TRBD1 matching 8 bases. The CDR3 extends over 18 amino acids. Per the germline V gene, CDR1 is SGHRS and CDR2 is YFSETQ. Trimming at V came to 0 bases and at J to 1 base, leaving 11 bases not matched to a gene. CDR3 in DNA: TGCGCCAGCAGCTTGGAACTCGGACAGGGCGCTTATAACTATGGCTACACCTTC. Residues: CASSLELGQGAYNYGYTF.

In this sample, this clonotype turned up a few times. This rearrangement joins TRBV20-1 to TRBJ2-7; 10 positions match TRBD2. CDR3 length: 13 amino acids. Trimming cost V 2 bases and J 6 bases; bases outside gene matches: 4. Germline loops: CDR1 DFQATT, CDR2 SNEGSKA (reference sequence). The CDR3 DNA sequence: TGCAGTGCTAGACGGCTAGCGGGAGTCGAGCAGTACTTC. It yields the protein CSARRLAGVEQYF.

This clonotype was counted many times. A much larger clone differs from this one at a single base, so this may be a read error. The genes are TRBV2 and TRBJ2-5; 8 nucleotides match TRBD2. Germline lookup yields CDR1 SNHLY and CDR2 FYNNEI. V lost 6 bases, J lost 7 bases, and 10 bases stayed unmatched. The CDR3 is 14 residues long. The CDR3 is CASREIEAGGTQYF. The CDR3 bases are TGTGCCAGCAGGGAAATCGAGGCGGGGGGGACCCAGTACTTC. Full variable domain (outside the CDR3, taken from reference TRBV2 and TRBJ2-5): EPEVTQTPSHQVTQMGQEVILRCVPISNHLYFYWYRQILGQKVEFLVSFYNNEISEKSEIFDDQFSVERPDGSNFTLKIRSTKLEDSAMYFCASREIEAGGTQYFGPGTRLLVL.

This clonotype was observed a handful of times. Compared with germline, one end of the junction differs, possibly owing to a read error. The chain is built from TRBV7-9 and TRBJ2-4; D is perhaps TRBD1 or TRBD2 (5 bases each). The CDR3 loop spans 15 amino acids. Germline CDR1 and CDR2: SEHNR and FQNEAQ (reference sequence). This chain's CDR3 is CTSSLGVLAKNIQYF. The CDR3 DNA sequence: TGTACCAGCAGCTTGGGGGTATTGGCCAAAAACATTCAGTACTTC.

CDR3 nucleotide sequence: TGCAGTGCGGCGCCTAGCGGGAGATCCTACAATGAGCAGTTCTTC. It translates to CSAAPSGRSYNEQFF. The gene calls are TRBV20-1 and TRBJ2-1; TRBD2 matches at 10 bases. V dropped 6 bases and J dropped 1; count of bases not matched to a gene: 6. Germline CDR1 and CDR2: DFQATT and SNEGSKA (reference sequence). This CDR3 is 15 amino acids long.

The gene calls are TRBV9 and TRBJ2-1; 7 bases match TRBD2. CDR1 is SGDLS and CDR2 is YYNGEE in the germline V gene. CDR3 length: 16 residues. Trimming took 4 bases from V and 5 from J; bases not matched to a gene: 12. For the CDR3, the DNA is TGTGCCAGCAGCTTTGGGGCTAGCGGATCCCACAATGAGCAGTTCTTC. Translation gives CASSFGASGSHNEQFF. Supplemented by reference TRBV9 and TRBJ2-1, the full variable domain reads DSGVTQTPKHLITATGQRVTLRCSPRSGDLSVYWYQQSLDQGLQFLIQYYNGEERAKGNILERFSAQQFPDLHSELNLSSLELGDSALYFCASSFGASGSHNEQFFGPGTRLTVL.

This clonotype was seen only a few times. The chain links TRBV7-2 to TRBJ1-2, with 8 bases fitting TRBD1. V dropped 6 bases and J dropped 10; count of bases not matched to a gene: 13. CDR1 and CDR2 from the germline V gene are SGHTA and FQGNSA. The CDR3 contains 14 residues. CDR3 residues: CASSLYGTGPFYTF. Here the CDR3 DNA reads TGTGCCAGCAGTTTATACGGGACAGGACCTTTCTACACCTTC.

This clonotype came up many times. CDR3 sequence (DNA): TGTGCCAGCAGCTCCGGACCCAAAGATACGCAGTATTTT. It encodes CASSSGPKDTQYF. V gene TRBV11-2 combines with J gene TRBJ2-3; D unclear. The CDR3 contains 13 residues. Germline CDR1 and CDR2: SGHAT and FQNNGV. Trimming pared 4 bases from V and 5 bases from J, leaving 10 bases between.

This clonotype has only a few counts. The chain joins TRBV7-3 to TRBJ1-6; D gene unclear. V was cut by 1 base and J by 10 bases, with 11 bases left in between. Germline CDR1 is SGHTA and CDR2 is FQGTGA. There are 14 residues in the CDR3. The CDR3 DNA reads TGTGCCAGCAGCTTAAGGACGACGGGATCACCCCTCCACTTT. Protein sequence: CASSLRTTGSPLHF.

The table lists this clonotype with many counts. V and J are TRBV6-1 and TRBJ1-2, with a possible D match to TRBD1 (5 bases). Trimming stripped 2 bases from V and 0 bases from J, with 7 bases between. This CDR3 has 14 residues. Germline V lookup: CDR1 MNHNS, CDR2 SASEGT. CDR3 amino acids: CASSEQGANYGYTF. Here the CDR3 DNA reads TGTGCCAGCAGTGAACAGGGAGCTAACTATGGCTACACCTTC.

The chain links TRBV7-2 to TRBJ1-2; 7 bases align to TRBD1. There are 13 residues in the CDR3. Unmatched junction bases numbered 6, after V lost 3 bases and J lost 8 bases. Germline V gene lookup returns CDR1 SGHTA and CDR2 FQGNSA. The DNA for the CDR3 is TGTGCCAGCAGCTTTTTCACAGGGGAAGGCTACACCTTC. Its translation is CASSFFTGEGYTF. The full variable domain, with the rest looked up from reference TRBV7-2 and TRBJ1-2, is GAGVSQSPSNKVTEKGKDVELRCDPISGHTALYWYRQSLGQGLEFLIYFQGNSAPDKSGLPSDRFSAERTGGSVSTLTIQRTQQEDSAVYLCASSFFTGEGYTFGSGTRLTVV.

The chain joins TRBV20-1 to TRBJ2-3; perhaps TRBD2 as D (6 bases). Trimming stripped 1 base from V and 4 bases from J, with 15 bases between. This CDR3 is 15 amino acids long. Germline loops: CDR1 DFQATT, CDR2 SNEGSKA (reference sequence). The CDR3 DNA reads TGCAGTGCTAGAGGTGGGGCAGGAGGGGCAGATACGCAGTATTTT. It yields the protein CSARGGAGGADTQYF.

Many counts were recorded for this clonotype. The chain employs TRBV20-1 and TRBJ2-1; 10 bases align to TRBD2. J gave up 6 bases and V 5 bases, and 7 bases lay outside the gene matches. Germline lookup yields CDR1 DFQATT and CDR2 SNEGSKA (reference sequence). The CDR3 is 14 residues long. The CDR3 region is CSAPRAGGINEQFF. For the CDR3, the DNA is TGCAGTGCTCCGCGAGCGGGGGGGATCAATGAGCAGTTCTTC.

This clonotype was seen a handful of times. This rearrangement joins TRBV6-1 to TRBJ2-7; the D gene is possibly TRBD1 (8 bases). The CDR3 spans 18 residues. In germline, CDR1 is MNHNS, CDR2 SASEGT. With 7 bases removed from V and 5 bases from J, the gap between germline ends came to 30 bases. In DNA form, the CDR3 reads TGTGCCAGCACGCTCCGGGGGGCAGGGGGCTCCACCCAGAACGAGCAGTACTTC. Residues: CASTLRGAGGSTQNEQYF.

This sequence joins TRBV20-1 and TRBJ1-5; the D gene is possibly TRBD1 (5 bases). The CDR3 sequence is 16 residues long. V was cut by 3 bases and J by 0 bases, with 15 bases left in between. Germline CDR1 reads DFQATT; CDR2 reads SNEGSKA (reference sequence). The CDR3 loop is CSASDPQGNSNQPQHF. The CDR3 nucleotides are TGCAGTGCTAGTGACCCGCAGGGAAATAGCAATCAGCCCCAGCATTTT.

This clonotype was counted between two and nine times. The V and J genes are TRBV20-1 and TRBJ1-2, with 10 bases aligning to TRBD1. The CDR3 extends over 18 amino acids. Unmatched junction bases numbered 13, after V lost 3 bases and J lost 0 bases. CDR1 is DFQATT, CDR2 SNEGSKA, per germline (reference sequence). The CDR3 nucleotides read TGCAGTGCTAGCCAAATCCGGGACAGGGGCCACTCTAACTATGGCTACACCTTC. Translating it yields CSASQIRDRGHSNYGYTF.

This clonotype has a count of ten or more. The rearrangement links TRBV10-3 to TRBJ2-7; unclear D gene. V was clipped by 0 bases and J by 5 bases, with 5 bases between them. Germline V gene data show CDR1 as ENHRY and CDR2 as SYGVKD. CDR3 length: 12 residues. The CDR3 region has the DNA TGTGCCATCAGTGAGTCTGAGGACGAGCAGTACTTC. This translates into CAISESEDEQYF.

In this sample, this clonotype turned up a few times. The V gene is TRBV20-1, the J gene TRBJ2-3, with D perhaps matching TRBD1 (5 bases). The CDR3 contains 13 residues. With 7 bases removed from V and 2 bases from J, the gap between germline ends came to 13 bases. Germline assignment: CDR1 DFQATT and CDR2 SNEGSKA (reference sequence). The CDR3, as DNA: TGCAGTGGGCAGGGTGCCCACACAGATACGCAGTATTTT. As protein: CSGQGAHTDTQYF.

The rearrangement links TRBV10-2 to TRBJ2-7, with 8 bases that match TRBD2. V lost 4 bases to trimming and J lost 3 bases; unmatched junction nucleotides: 5. This CDR3 region has 14 residues. Germline CDR1 reads WSHSY; CDR2 reads SAAADI. CDR3 nucleotides: TGCGCCAGCAGTGGGCGGGGGGCTTTCTACGAGCAGTACTTC. This gives the protein CASSGRGAFYEQYF.